These 10 T cell receptor beta chains share one sample of origin, sequenced in a study of control samples from healthy donors and cancer patients. Produced via immunoSEQ multiplex PCR; TCRdb's table is partial and in-frame only. The repertoire has 200,000 to 250,000 clones, 85% to 95% of them found once; the top ten carry about 1.4%. Sequenced input: blood. The receptors were sampled from a man aged 45 to 65 in good health.

The gene calls are TRBV5-1 and TRBJ1-4; maybe TRBD1 (6 bases). V gave up 7 bases and J gave up 5 bases, with 12 bases separating them. Germline V gives CDR1 SGHRS, CDR2 YFSETQ. The CDR3 is made up of 13 amino acids. The chain's CDR3 is CASSGTPNEKLFF. In nucleotides, the CDR3 is TGCGCCAGCTCCGGGACACCGAATGAAAAACTGTTTTTT.

The rearrangement links TRBV3-1 (or the pseudogene TRBV3-2) to TRBJ1-3; 11 nucleotides match TRBD1. CDR1 is LGHDT, CDR2 YNNKEL, per germline (reference sequence). This CDR3 is 16 amino acids long. V shed 4 bases, J shed 11 bases, and the junction held 13 bases outside the gene matches. CDR3 protein: CASSPTGQGATWPIYF. DNA of the CDR3: TGTGCCAGCAGCCCGACAGGACAGGGGGCGACTTGGCCCATATATTTT.

The chain carries TRBV7-6 and TRBJ1-1, with 7 bases matching TRBD1. The V gene end was trimmed by 5 bases and the J gene end by 5 bases; junction bases not matched to a gene: 5. CDR1 is SGHVS, CDR2 FNYEAQ, per germline. This CDR3 spans 13 amino acids. CDR3 bases: TGTGCCAGCAGCGGGCAGGGGGGGACTGAAGCTTTCTTT. This codes for CASSGQGGTEAFF.

CDR3 DNA: TGTGCCAGCAGCTTGTGGGGGGGTAGCAATCAGCCCCAGCATTTT. Translating gives CASSLWGGSNQPQHF. The genes are TRBV5-6 and TRBJ1-5; D possibly corresponds to TRBD1 (5 bases). The germline V gene encodes CDR1 SGHDT and CDR2 YYEEEE. Trimming left V 1 base short and J 0 bases short, with 8 bases between. The CDR3 is 15 amino acids.

The count of this clone is one. This chain uses TRBV28 with TRBJ2-7; D is unresolved. This CDR3 has 13 amino acids. The V gene lost 4 bases and the J gene lost 1 base, with 8 bases spanning the gap. The germline gives CDR1 MDHEN, CDR2 SYDVKM. CDR3 in DNA: TGTGCCAGCAGTTACGGCCGATCCTACGAGCAGTACGTC. Translating it yields CASSYGRSYEQYV.

The V and J genes are TRBV6-1 and TRBJ1-2; TRBD1 is a possible D gene (5 bases). Trimming pared 1 base from V and 5 bases from J, leaving 5 bases between. The CDR3 covers 12 residues. Germline V lookup: CDR1 MNHNS, CDR2 SASEGT. In DNA form, the CDR3 reads TGTGCCAGCAGTGAAGAGGGGTATGGCTACACCTTC. Translating it yields CASSEEGYGYTF.

V and J are TRBV15 and TRBJ1-5; D ambiguous. V shed 5 bases and J shed 9 bases, with 8 bases lying between them. Germline V CDR1 and CDR2: LNHNV, YYDKDF (reference sequence). This CDR3 contains 11 residues. CDR3 amino acids: CATSGVGPQHF. As DNA, the CDR3 is TGTGCCACCAGCGGGGTAGGGCCCCAGCATTTT.

This clone was observed a single time. The rearrangement uses TRBV6-5 and TRBJ1-1; D gene ambiguous. Germline CDR1 is MNHEY and CDR2 is SVGAGI. V was cut by 3 bases and J by 0 bases, with 11 bases left in between. This CDR3 contains 15 residues. The DNA of the CDR3 is TGTGCCAGCAGTTATTTAGGTAGGATGAACACTGAAGCTTTCTTT. This codes for CASSYLGRMNTEAFF.

The CDR3: CASSRDLNQPQHF. DNA of the CDR3: TGTGCCAGCAGCCGGGACCTCAATCAGCCCCAGCATTTT. V and J are TRBV27 and TRBJ1-5; possibly TRBD1 for D (5 bases). V lost 6 bases, J lost 3 bases, and 9 bases lay in between. From germline, CDR1 is MNHEY and CDR2 SMNVEV (reference sequence). There are 13 residues in the CDR3.

This chain links TRBV5-1 with TRBJ1-2, with D tentatively TRBD1 (5 bases). Looked up from germline, CDR1 is SGHRS and CDR2 is YFSETQ. V was trimmed by 4 bases and J by 8 bases, leaving 21 bases between them. The CDR3 is made up of 15 amino acids. This CDR3 is CASSPRGSGEKGYTF. The CDR3 DNA is TGCGCCAGCAGCCCCCGGGGGAGCGGGGAAAAAGGCTACACCTTC.